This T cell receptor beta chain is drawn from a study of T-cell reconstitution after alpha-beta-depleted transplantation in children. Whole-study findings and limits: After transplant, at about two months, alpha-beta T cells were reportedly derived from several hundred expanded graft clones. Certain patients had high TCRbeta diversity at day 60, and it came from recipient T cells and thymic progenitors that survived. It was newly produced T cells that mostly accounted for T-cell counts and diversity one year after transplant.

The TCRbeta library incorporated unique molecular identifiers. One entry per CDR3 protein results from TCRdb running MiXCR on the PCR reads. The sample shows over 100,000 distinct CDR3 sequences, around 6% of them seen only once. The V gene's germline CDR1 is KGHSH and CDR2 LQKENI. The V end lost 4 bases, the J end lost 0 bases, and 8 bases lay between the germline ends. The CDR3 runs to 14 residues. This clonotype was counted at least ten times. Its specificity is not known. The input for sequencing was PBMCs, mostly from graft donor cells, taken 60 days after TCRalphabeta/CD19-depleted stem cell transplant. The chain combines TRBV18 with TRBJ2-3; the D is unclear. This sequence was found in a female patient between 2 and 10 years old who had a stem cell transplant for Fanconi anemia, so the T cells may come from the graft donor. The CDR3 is CASSREPSTDTQYF. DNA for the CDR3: TGTGCCAGCTCACGGGAACCCAGCACAGATACGCAGTATTTT.